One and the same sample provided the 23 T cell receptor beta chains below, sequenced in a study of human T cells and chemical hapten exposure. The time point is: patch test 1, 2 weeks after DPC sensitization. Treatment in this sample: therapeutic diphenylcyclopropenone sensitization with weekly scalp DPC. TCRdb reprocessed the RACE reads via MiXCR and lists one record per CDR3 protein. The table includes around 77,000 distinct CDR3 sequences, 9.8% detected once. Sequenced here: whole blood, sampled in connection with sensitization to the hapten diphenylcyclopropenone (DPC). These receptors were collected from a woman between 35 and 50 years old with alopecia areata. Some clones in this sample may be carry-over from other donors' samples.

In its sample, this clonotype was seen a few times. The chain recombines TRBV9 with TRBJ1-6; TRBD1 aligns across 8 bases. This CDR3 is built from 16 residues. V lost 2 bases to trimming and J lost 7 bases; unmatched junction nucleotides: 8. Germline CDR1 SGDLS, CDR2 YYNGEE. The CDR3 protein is CASSVSARGQNSPLHF. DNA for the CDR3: TGTGCCAGCAGCGTTAGCGCCAGGGGGCAGAATTCACCCCTCCACTTT.

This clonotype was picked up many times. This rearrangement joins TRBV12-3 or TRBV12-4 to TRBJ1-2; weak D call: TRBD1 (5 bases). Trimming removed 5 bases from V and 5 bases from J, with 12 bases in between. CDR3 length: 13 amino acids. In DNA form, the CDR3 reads TGTGCCAGCAGTGCTGACAGAGCGTATGGCTACACCTTC. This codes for CASSADRAYGYTF.

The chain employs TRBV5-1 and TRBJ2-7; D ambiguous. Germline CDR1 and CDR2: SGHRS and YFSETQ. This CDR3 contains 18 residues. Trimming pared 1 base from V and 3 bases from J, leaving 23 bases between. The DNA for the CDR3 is TGCGCCAGCAGCTTGACCCCCTCCGCGCGACCCCTCCTCTACGAGCAGTACTTC. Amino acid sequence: CASSLTPSARPLLYEQYF.

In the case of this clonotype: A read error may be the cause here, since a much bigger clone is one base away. CDR3 nucleotide sequence: TGTGCCAGCAGTGGTCGGATGGAGACCCAGTACTTC. It encodes CASSGRMETQYF. The chain employs TRBV12-3 or TRBV12-4 and TRBJ2-5; D not resolved. The germline V and J ends were trimmed by 5 bases and 5 bases, with 9 bases remaining between them. CDR3 size: 12 residues.

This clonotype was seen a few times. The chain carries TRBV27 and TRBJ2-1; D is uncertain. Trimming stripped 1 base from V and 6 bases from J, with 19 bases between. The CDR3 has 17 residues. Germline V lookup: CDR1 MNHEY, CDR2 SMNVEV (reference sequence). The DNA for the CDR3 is TGTGCCAGCAGTTTATTCCCCCCGGTCTCCACCGGCAATGAGCAGTTCTTC. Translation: CASSLFPPVSTGNEQFF.

For the CDR3, the DNA is TGCGCCAGCAGCTTGGCGCTGGCAGCCTACGAGCAGTACTTC. Its translation is CASSLALAAYEQYF. The chain is built from TRBV5-1 and TRBJ2-7; D is ambiguous. Germline loops: CDR1 SGHRS, CDR2 YFSETQ. The V end lost 0 bases, the J end lost 2 bases, and 9 bases lay between the germline ends. The CDR3 covers 14 residues.

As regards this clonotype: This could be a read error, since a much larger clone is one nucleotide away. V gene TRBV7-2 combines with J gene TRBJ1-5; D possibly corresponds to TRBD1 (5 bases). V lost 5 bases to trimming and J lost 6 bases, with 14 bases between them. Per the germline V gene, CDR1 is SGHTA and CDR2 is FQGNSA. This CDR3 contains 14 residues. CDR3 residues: CASSRDGMGQPQHF. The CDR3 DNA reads TGTGCCAGCAGCCGGGACGGGATGGGTCAGCCCCAGCATTTT.

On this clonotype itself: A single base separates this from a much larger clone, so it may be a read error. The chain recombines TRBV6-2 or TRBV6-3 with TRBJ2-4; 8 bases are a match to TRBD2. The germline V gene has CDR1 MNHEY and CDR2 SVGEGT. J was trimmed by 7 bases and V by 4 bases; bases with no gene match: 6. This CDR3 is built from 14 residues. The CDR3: CASSSRTSRNIQYF. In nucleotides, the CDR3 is TGTGCCAGCAGTTCCCGGACTAGCAGGAACATTCAGTACTTC.

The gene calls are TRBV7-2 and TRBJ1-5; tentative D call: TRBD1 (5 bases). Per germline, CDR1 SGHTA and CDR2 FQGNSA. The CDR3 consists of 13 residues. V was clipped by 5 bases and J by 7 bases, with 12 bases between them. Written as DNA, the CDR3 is TGTGCCAGCAGCCTACTAGGGGACCAGCCCCAGCATTTT. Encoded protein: CASSLLGDQPQHF.

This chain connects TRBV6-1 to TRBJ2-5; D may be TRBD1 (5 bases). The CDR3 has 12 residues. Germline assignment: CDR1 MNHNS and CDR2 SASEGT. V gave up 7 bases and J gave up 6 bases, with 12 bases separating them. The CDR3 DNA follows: TGTGCCAGCAACCAGGGCTCGAAGACCCAGTACTTC. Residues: CASNQGSKTQYF.

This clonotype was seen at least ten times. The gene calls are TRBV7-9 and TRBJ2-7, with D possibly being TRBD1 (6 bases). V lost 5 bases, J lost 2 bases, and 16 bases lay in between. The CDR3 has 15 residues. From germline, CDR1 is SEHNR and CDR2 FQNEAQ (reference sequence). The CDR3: CASSEVAQGTYEQYF. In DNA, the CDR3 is TGTGCCAGCAGCGAAGTGGCGCAGGGGACCTACGAGCAGTACTTC. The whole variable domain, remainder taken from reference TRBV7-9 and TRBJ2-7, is DTGVSQNPRHKITKRGQNVTFRCDPISEHNRLYWYRQTLGQGPEFLTYFQNEAQLEKSRLLSDRFSAERPKGSFSTLEIQRTEQGDSAMYLCASSEVAQGTYEQYFGPGTRLTVT.

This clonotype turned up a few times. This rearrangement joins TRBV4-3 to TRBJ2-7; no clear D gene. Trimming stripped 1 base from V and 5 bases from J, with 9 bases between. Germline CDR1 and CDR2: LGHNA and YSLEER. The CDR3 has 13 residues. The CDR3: CASSQVVANEQYF. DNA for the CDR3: TGCGCCAGCAGCCAAGTGGTTGCTAACGAGCAGTACTTC.

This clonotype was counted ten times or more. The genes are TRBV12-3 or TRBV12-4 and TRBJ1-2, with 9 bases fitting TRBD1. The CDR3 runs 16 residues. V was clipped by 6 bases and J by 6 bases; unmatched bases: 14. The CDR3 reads CASRRGQGYSVDGYTF. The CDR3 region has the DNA TGTGCCAGCAGGCGGGGACAGGGTTATTCGGTTGATGGCTACACCTTC.

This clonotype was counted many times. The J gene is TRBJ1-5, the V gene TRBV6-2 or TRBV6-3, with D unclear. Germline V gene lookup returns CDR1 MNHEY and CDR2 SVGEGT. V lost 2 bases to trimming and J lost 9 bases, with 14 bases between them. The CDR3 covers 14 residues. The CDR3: CASSYRPERWPQHF. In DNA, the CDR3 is TGTGCCAGCAGTTACCGGCCGGAGCGTTGGCCCCAGCATTTT.

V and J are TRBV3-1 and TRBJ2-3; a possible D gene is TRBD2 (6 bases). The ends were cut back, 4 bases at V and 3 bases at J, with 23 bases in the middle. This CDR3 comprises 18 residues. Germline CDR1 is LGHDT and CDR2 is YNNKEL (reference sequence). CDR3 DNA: TGTGCCAGCAGCCGCATCCCCGGGACTTCCCAACTGACAGATACGCAGTATTTT. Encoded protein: CASSRIPGTSQLTDTQYF.

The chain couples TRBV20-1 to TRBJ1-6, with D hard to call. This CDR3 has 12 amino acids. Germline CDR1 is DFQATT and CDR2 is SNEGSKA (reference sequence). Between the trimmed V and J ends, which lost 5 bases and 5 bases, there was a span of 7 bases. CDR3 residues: CSAQLNNSPLHF. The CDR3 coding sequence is TGCAGTGCTCAGCTGAATAATTCACCCCTCCACTTT.

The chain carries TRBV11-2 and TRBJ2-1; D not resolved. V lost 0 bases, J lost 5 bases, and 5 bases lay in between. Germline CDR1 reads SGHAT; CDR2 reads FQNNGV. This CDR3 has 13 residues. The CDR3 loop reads CASSLDLNNEQFF. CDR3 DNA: TGTGCCAGCAGCTTAGACCTAAACAATGAGCAGTTCTTC.

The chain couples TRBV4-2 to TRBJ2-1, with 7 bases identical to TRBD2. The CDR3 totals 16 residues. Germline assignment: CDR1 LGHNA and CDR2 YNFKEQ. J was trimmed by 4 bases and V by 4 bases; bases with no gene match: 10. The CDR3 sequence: CASSPVWTRRYNEQFF. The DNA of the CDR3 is TGTGCCAGCAGCCCTGTTTGGACTAGACGTTACAATGAGCAGTTCTTC.

CDR3 DNA: TGTGCCAGCACCCCGGGAAACACCGGGGAGCTGTTTTTT. This gives the protein CASTPGNTGELFF. The chain joins TRBV3-1 to TRBJ2-2; D may be TRBD2 (5 bases). The CDR3 has 13 residues. V lost 7 bases to trimming and J lost 2 bases, with 8 bases between them. Germline CDR1 and CDR2: LGHDT and YNNKEL (reference sequence).

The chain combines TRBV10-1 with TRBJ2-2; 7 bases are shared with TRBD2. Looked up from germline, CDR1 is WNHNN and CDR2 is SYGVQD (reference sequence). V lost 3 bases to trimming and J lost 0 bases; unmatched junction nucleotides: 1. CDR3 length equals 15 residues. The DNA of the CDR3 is TGCGCCAGCAGTGATGGGGGGGCGAACACCGGGGAGCTGTTTTTT. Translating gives CASSDGGANTGELFF.

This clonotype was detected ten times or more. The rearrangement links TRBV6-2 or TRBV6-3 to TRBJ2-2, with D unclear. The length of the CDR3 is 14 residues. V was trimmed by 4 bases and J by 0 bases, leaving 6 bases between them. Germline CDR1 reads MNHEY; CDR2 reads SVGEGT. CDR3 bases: TGTGCCAGCAGTTCCCAACCGAACACCGGGGAGCTGTTTTTT. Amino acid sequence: CASSSQPNTGELFF.

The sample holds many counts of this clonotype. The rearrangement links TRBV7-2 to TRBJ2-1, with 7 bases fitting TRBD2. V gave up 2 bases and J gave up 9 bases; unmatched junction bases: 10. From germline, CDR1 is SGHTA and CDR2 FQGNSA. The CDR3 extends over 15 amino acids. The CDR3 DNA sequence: TGTGCCAGCAGCTTATGGGAGGGGTCGAGGACTGAGCAGTTCTTC. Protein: CASSLWEGSRTEQFF.

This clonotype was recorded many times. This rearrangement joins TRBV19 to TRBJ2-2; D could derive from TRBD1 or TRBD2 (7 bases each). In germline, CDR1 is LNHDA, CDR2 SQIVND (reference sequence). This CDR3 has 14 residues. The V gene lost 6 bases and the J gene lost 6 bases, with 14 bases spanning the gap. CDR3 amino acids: CASSAAGGAGELFF. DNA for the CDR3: TGTGCCAGTAGCGCGGCAGGGGGGGCCGGGGAGCTGTTTTTT.